This TCR beta chain was profiled in a study of response to subunit inactivated influenza vaccine. Broader study findings: The authors suggested that few new T cells are recruited per seasonal influenza vaccination.

TCRdb ran MiXCR on the RT-PCR reads and lists one entry per CDR3 protein. The data show about 480,000 distinct CDR3 sequences, approximately 9.9% seen once. The CDR3 contains 15 residues. Germline CDR1 MNHEY, CDR2 SMNVEV (reference sequence). V lost 5 bases and J 4 bases, leaving 16 bases between the germline ends. About this clonotype: Its matching antigen is unknown.

This TCR derives from a man aged 50-59 years who received an inactivated influenza vaccine. The chain couples TRBV27 to TRBJ2-3; the D gene could be TRBD1 or TRBD2 (5 bases each). This specimen consisted of PBMCs from blood, obtained 40 to 50 days after vaccination. The CDR3 sequence is CASSLSLGRADTQYF. The CDR3, as DNA: TGTGCCAGCAGTCTTTCCTTGGGGCGGGCAGATACGCAGTATTTT.